This TCR beta chain was identified during a study of T cell responses to AZD1222 COVID-19 vaccine. Regarding the study as a whole: Only after the peak T cell response were repertoires sampled.

Points on this clone: Its cognate antigen is unknown.

V lost 4 bases to trimming and J lost 3 bases, with 7 bases between them. This CDR3 contains 12 residues. Sequencing used immunoSEQ multiplex PCR; TCRdb keeps in-frame clones, though not all of them. The sample gives about 130,000 clones, 90% of which show up once; about 4% is in the top ten. The source was peripheral blood, collected on day 0 of MenACWY control vaccination. The origin of this receptor is an adult in good health. The V gene is TRBV12-3 or TRBV12-4, the J gene TRBJ2-7, with D perhaps matching TRBD1 or TRBD2 (5 bases each). The CDR3 region has the DNA TGTGCCAGCAGTTCTGGGGGCTACGAGCAGTACTTC. Amino acid sequence: CASSSGGYEQYF.